What follows describes a single T cell receptor (beta chain). Its target is unknown. Unstimulated regulatory T cells (CD4+CD25+CD127-), CD4+CD25- non-regulatory cells, CD4 and CD8 cells were FACS-sorted from thawed PBMCs. This sample was taken from a study of Tregs in tolerant kidney transplant recipients. The study's findings and limits: This study did not directly address biological reproducibility.

CDR3 length: 15 residues. Losses at the gene ends were 3 bases for V and 1 base for J; bases not matched to a gene: 2. Looked up from germline, CDR1 is KGHSH and CDR2 is LQKENI. This table comes from immunoSEQ multiplex PCR, and its TCRdb copy is limited to in-frame clones, with some not included. The table shows around 230,000 clones, with 65% to 85% occurring only once. Sequencing input: CD4+ T cells from blood. The source is a human donor in good health. The J gene is TRBJ2-1, the V gene TRBV18; 8 bases fit TRBD1. The CDR3 reads CASSPGQVSYNEQFF. CDR3 coding DNA: TGTGCCAGCTCACCGGGACAGGTTTCCTACAATGAGCAGTTCTTC.